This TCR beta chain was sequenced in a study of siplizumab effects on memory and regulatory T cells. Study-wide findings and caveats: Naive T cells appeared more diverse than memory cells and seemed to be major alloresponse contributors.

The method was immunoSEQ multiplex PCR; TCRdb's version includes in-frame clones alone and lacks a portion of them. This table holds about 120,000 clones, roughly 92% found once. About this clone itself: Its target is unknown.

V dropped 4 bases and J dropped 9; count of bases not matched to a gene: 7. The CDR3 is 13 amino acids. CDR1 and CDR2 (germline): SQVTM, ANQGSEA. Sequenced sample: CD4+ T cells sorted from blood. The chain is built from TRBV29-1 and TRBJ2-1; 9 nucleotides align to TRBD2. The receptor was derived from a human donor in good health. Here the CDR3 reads CSVAGGRASEQFF. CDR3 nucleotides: TGCAGCGTTGCGGGCGGGAGGGCCTCTGAGCAGTTCTTC.